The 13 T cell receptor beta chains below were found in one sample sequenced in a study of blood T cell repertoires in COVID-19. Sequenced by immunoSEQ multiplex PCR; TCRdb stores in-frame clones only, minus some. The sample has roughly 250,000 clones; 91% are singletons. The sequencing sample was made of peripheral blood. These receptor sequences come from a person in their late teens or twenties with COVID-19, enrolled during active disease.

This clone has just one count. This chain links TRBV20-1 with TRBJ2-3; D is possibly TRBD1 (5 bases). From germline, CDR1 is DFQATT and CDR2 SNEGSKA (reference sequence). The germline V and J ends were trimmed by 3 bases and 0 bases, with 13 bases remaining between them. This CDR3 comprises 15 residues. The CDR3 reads CSASRPTGSTDTQYF. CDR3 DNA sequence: TGCAGTGCTAGTAGGCCAACAGGTAGCACAGATACGCAGTATTTT.

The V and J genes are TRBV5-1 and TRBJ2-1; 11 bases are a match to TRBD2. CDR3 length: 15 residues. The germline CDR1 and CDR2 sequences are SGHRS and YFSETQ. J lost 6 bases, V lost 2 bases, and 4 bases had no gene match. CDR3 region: CASSLLAGAGNEQFF. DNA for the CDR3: TGCGCCAGCAGCTTACTAGCGGGAGCAGGCAATGAGCAGTTCTTC.

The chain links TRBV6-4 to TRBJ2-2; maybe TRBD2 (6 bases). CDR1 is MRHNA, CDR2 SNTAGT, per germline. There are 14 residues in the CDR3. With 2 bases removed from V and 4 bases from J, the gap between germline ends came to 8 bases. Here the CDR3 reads CASSDIGSTGELFF. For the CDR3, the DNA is TGTGCCAGCAGTGACATCGGGAGCACCGGGGAGCTGTTTTTT.

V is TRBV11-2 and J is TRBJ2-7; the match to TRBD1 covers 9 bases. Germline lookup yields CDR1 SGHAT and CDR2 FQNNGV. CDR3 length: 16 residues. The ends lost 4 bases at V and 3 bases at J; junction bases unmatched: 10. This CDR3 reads CASSSKGRTGDYEQYF. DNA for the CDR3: TGTGCCAGCAGCTCGAAGGGGCGGACAGGGGACTACGAGCAGTACTTC.

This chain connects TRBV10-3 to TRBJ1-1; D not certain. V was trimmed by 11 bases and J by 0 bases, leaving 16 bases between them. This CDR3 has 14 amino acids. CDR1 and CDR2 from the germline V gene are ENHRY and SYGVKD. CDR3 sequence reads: CAARSGDLNTEAFF. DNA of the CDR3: TGTGCCGCCAGGTCCGGGGATTTGAACACTGAAGCTTTCTTT.

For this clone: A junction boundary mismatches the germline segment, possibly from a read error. CDR3 protein: CASTLAGLQETQYF. The DNA of the CDR3 is TGTGCCAGCACCTTAGCGGGACTACAAGAGACCCAGTACTTC. The chain carries TRBV7-2 and TRBJ2-5; the match to TRBD2 covers 8 bases. Germline values: CDR1 SGHTA, CDR2 FQGNSA. This CDR3 spans 14 amino acids.

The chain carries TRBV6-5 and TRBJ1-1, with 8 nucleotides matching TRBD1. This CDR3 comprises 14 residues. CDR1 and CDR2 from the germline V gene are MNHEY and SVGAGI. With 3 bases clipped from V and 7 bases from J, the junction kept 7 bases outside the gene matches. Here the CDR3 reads CASSYLRQGNEAFF. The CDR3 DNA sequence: TGTGCCAGCAGTTATCTCCGACAGGGGAATGAAGCTTTCTTT.

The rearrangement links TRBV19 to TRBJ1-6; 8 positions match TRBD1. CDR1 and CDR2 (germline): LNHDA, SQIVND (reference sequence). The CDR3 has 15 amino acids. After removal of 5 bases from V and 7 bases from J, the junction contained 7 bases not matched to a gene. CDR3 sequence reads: CASSPGTGGNSPLHF. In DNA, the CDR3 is TGTGCCAGTAGTCCAGGGACAGGTGGGAATTCACCCCTCCACTTT.

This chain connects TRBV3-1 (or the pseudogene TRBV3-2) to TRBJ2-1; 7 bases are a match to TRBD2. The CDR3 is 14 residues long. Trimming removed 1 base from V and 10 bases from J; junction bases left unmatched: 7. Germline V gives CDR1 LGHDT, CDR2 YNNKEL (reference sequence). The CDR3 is CASSQVPGGREQFF. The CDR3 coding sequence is TGTGCCAGCAGCCAAGTTCCGGGGGGAAGGGAGCAGTTCTTC.

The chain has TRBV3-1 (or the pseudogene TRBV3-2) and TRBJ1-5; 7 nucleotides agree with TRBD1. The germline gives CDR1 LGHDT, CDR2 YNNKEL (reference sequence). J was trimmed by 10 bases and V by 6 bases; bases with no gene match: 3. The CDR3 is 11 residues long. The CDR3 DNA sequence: TGTGCCAGCAGGAGGGACAGACCCCAGCATTTT. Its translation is CASRRDRPQHF.

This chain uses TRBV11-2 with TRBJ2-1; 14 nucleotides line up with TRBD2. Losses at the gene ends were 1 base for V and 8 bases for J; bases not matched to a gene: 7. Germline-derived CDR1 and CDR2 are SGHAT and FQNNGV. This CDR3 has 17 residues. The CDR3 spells CASSLGRTSGRKDEQFF. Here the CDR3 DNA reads TGTGCCAGCAGCTTAGGTAGGACTAGCGGGAGGAAGGATGAGCAGTTCTTC.

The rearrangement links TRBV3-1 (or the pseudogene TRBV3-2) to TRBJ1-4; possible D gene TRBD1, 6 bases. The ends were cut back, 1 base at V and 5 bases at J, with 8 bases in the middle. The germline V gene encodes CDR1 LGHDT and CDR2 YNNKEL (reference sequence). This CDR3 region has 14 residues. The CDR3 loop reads CASSQGTVNEKLFF. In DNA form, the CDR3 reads TGTGCCAGCAGCCAAGGGACAGTCAATGAAAAACTGTTTTTT.

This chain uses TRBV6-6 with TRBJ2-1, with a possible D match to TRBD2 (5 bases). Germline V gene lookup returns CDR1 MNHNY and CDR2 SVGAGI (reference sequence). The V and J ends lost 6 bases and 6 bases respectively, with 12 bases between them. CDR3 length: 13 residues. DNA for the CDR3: TGTGCCAGCAGCCTTGCTACTAGCAATGAGCAGTTCTTC. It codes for CASSLATSNEQFF.